This T cell receptor beta chain stems from a study of Graves' ophthalmopathy and Graves' hyperthyroidism. The study's findings and limits: In blood appeared most of the expanded thyroid clonotypes whose frequency exceeded 0.001. With just under 90% sensitivity and around 81% specificity, a 13-signature model separated ophthalmopathy from stable hyperthyroidism.

Stable hyperthyroidism meant no progression to ophthalmopathy within 18 months of follow-up. PBMCs were obtained from 8 to 10 ml of fresh peripheral blood. This clonotype has a count of ten or more. Its antigen is as yet unknown. CDR3 regions of TCR beta were amplified from RNA transcripts. HTBI primers were used in a first-round RT-PCR, which preceded a second-round multiplex PCR. TCRdb ran MiXCR on the multiplex PCR reads and lists one entry per CDR3 protein. Of hundreds of thousands of distinct CDR3 sequences in the sample, more than 20% were seen once. This TCR was sampled from a woman in her late teens or twenties with stable Graves' hyperthyroidism. The sequenced material came from peripheral blood.

The CDR3 loop is CSALWDGYTF. The CDR3 DNA follows: TGCAGTGCCCTCTGGGATGGCTACACCTTC. This chain links TRBV20-1 with TRBJ1-2, with unresolved D. The CDR3 runs to 10 residues. V shed 6 bases and J shed 6 bases, with 8 bases lying between them. Looked up from germline, CDR1 is DFQATT and CDR2 is SNEGSKA (reference sequence).